The T cell receptor beta chain described here comes from a study of T cells after yellow fever vaccination. Study-wide background: Where fractions had low cell numbers, libraries were prepared from them with the SMART-Seq v4 Ultra Low Input RNA kit. General study points: The booster response re-showed most primary clones: over 95% CD4, approximately 90% CD8. Contaminating bulk clonotypes could be abundant in FACS-sorted repertoires.

This clonotype showed up many times. No antigen is known for it. The study made its TCR cDNA through 5'RACE template switching. That step introduced a universal primer site along with UMIs. One entry per CDR3 protein results from TCRdb running MiXCR on the 5' RACE reads. The table lists 250,000 to 400,000 distinct CDR3 sequences, 3.5% to 4.5% of them singletons. V was trimmed by 0 bases and J by 0 bases, leaving 10 bases between them. The CDR3 has 16 residues. Looked up from germline, CDR1 is SGHNT and CDR2 is YYREEE (reference sequence). The rearrangement uses TRBV5-4 and TRBJ2-4; D tentatively fits TRBD1 or TRBD2 (5 bases each). This sequence originates from a man younger than 35 who received the YFV17D yellow fever vaccine. The material sequenced was PBMCs, taken 15 days after the yellow fever booster vaccination. The CDR3 DNA is TGTGCCAGCAGCTTGGGTCAGGGAGTAGCCAAAAACATTCAGTACTTC. Its protein is CASSLGQGVAKNIQYF.